This record covers a single T cell receptor (beta chain). Its cognate antigen is unknown. Germline V gene data show CDR1 as PRHDT and CDR2 as FYEKMQ (reference sequence). The CDR3 loop spans 14 amino acids. V shed 0 bases and J shed 4 bases, with 9 bases lying between them. The sample belongs to a study of cytomegalovirus exposure and HLA in healthy donors. PCR amplification relied on 60 Vbeta primers (plus 13 Jbeta primers). Assay used: immunoSEQ multiplex PCR; TCRdb lists only in-frame clones, some missing. This table holds around 150,000 clones, about 75% found once. Study-wide results and caveats: Exclusion applied to some V segments, including TRBV6-2 and TRBV6-3, as they were indistinguishable.

The receptor was isolated from a female donor in good health and CMV-seronegative. Material for sequencing was PBMCs. The chain employs TRBV13 and TRBJ1-2; D may be TRBD1 (5 bases). CDR3 nucleotides: TGTGCCAGCAGCTTAGGCGGGGGATCCTATGGCTACACCTTC. Encoded protein: CASSLGGGSYGYTF. The variable domain in full, completed from reference TRBV13 and TRBJ1-2, reads AAGVIQSPRHLIKEKRETATLKCYPIPRHDTVYWYQQGPGQDPQFLISFYEKMQSDKGSIPDRFSAQQFSDYHSELNMSSLELGDSALYFCASSLGGGSYGYTFGSGTRLTVV.